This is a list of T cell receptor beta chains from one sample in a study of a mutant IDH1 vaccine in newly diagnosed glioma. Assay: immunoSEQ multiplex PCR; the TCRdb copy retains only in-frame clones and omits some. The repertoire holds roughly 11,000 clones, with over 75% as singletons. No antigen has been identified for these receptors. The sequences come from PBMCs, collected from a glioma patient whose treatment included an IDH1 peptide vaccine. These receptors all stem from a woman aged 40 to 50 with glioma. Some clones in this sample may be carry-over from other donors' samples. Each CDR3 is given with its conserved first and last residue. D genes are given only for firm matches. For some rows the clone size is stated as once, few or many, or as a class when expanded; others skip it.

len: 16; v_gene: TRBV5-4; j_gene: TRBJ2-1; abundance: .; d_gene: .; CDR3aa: CASSLAGQDNYNEQFF; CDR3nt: TGTGCCAGCAGCTTGGCGGGACAAGATAACTACAATGAGCAGTTCTTC
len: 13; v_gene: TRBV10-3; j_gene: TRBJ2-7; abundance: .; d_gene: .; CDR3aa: CAINGDGAYEQYF; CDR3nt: TGTGCCATCAATGGGGACGGAGCCTACGAGCAGTACTTC
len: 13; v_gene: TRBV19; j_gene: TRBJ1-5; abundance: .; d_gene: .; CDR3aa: CASNREWGQPQHF; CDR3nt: TGTGCCAGTAACAGGGAATGGGGTCAGCCCCAGCATTTT
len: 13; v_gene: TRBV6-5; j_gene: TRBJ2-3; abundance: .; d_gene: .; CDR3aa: CASRSGRPDTQYF; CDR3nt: TGTGCCAGCCGGTCAGGCCGGCCAGATACGCAGTATTTT
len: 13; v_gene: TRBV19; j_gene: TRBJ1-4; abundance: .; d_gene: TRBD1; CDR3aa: CASSEGQGEKLFF; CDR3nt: TGTGCCAGTAGTGAGGGACAGGGTGAAAAACTGTTTTTT
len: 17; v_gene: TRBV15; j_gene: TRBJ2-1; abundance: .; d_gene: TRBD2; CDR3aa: CATSRDWSGRAGVEQFF; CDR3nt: TGTGCCACCAGCAGAGATTGGAGCGGGAGAGCGGGGGTTGAGCAGTTCTTC
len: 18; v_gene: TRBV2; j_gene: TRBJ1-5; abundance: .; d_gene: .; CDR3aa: CASTPSGQGFIMDQPQHF; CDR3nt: TGTGCCAGCACCCCTTCCGGGCAGGGTTTTATAATGGACCAGCCCCAGCATTTT
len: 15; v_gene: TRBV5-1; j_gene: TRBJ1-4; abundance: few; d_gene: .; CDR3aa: CASKPYDRSFEKLFF; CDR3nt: TGCGCCAGCAAACCTTATGACAGGAGTTTCGAAAAACTGTTTTTT
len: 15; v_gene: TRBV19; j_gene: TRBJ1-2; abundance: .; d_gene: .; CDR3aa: CASSIGGRGTYGYTF; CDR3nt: TGTGCCAGTAGTATCGGTGGCAGGGGAACCTATGGCTACACCTTC
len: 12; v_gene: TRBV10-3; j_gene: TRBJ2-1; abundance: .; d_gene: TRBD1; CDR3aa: CAIGQGPNEQFF; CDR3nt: TGTGCCATCGGACAGGGTCCAAATGAGCAGTTCTTC
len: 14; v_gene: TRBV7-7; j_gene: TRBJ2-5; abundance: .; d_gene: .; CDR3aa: CASSLLGKQETQYF; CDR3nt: TGTGCCAGCAGCTTACTTGGCAAGCAAGAGACCCAGTACTTC
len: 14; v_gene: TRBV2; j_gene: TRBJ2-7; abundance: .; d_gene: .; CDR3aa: CASSESGVSYEQYF; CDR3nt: TGTGCCAGCAGTGAAAGTGGAGTCTCCTACGAGCAGTACTTC
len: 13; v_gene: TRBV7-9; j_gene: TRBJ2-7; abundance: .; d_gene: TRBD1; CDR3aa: CASSISGTGFQYF; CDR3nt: TGTGCCAGCAGCATTTCCGGGACAGGGTTCCAGTACTTC
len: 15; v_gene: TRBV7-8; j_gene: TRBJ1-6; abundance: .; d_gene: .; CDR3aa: CASSFTATNNSPLHF; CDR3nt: TGTGCCAGCAGCTTCACAGCAACTAATAATTCACCCCTCCACTTT
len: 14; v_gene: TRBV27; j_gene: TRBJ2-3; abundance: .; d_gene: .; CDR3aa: CASSLSGLKDTQYF; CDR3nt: TGTGCCAGCAGTTTATCTGGGTTGAAAGATACGCAGTATTTT
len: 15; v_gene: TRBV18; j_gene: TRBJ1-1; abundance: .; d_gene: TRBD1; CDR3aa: CASSPRTGVTTEAFF; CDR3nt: TGTGCCAGCTCACCTAGGACAGGGGTGACCACTGAAGCTTTCTTT
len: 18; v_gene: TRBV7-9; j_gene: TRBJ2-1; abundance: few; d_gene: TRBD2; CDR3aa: CASSDNSYSRGDYNEQFF; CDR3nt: TGTGCCAGCAGCGACAACTCTTATTCCCGGGGGGACTACAATGAGCAGTTCTTC
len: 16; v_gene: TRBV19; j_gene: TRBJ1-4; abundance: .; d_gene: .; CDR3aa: CASTPDSFATNEKLFF; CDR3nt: TGTGCCAGTACCCCGGACAGCTTCGCAACTAATGAAAAACTGTTTTTT
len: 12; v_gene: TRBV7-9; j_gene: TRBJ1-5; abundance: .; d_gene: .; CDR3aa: CASSLGNQPQHF; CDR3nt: TGTGCCAGCAGCTTAGGTAATCAGCCCCAGCATTTT
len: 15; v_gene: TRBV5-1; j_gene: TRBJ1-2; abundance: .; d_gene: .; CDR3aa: CASSLVGQTIEGYTF; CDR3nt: TGCGCCAGCAGCTTGGTCGGACAGACAATTGAAGGCTACACCTTC
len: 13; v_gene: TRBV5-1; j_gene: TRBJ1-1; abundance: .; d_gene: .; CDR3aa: CASSSVGVTEAFF; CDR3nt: TGCGCCAGCAGCTCGGTAGGGGTCACTGAAGCTTTCTTT
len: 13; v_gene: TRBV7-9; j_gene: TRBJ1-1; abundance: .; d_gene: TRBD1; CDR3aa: CASSRQGETEAFF; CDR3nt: TGTGCCAGCAGCAGACAGGGGGAGACTGAAGCTTTCTTT
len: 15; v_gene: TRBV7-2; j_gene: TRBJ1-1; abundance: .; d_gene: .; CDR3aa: CASSSRRGLNTEAFF; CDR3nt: TGTGCCAGCAGCTCCCGTAGAGGCCTGAACACTGAAGCTTTCTTT
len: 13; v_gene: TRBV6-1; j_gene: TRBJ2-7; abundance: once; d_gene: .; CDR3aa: CASSEVVGAGGLF; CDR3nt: TGTGCCAGCAGTGAAGTGGTAGGGGCAGGCGGTCTCTTC
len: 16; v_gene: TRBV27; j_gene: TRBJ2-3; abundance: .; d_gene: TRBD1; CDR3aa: CASSSLAGGRIDTQYF; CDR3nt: TGTGCCAGCAGTTCACTGGCAGGGGGCCGAATCGATACGCAGTATTTT
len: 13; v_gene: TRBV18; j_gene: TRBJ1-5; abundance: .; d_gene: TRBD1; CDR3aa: CASSGNRGQPQHF; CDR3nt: TGTGCCAGCTCAGGGAACAGGGGCCAGCCCCAGCATTTT
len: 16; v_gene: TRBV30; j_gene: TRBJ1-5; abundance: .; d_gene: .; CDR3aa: CAWSVPQGKSNQPQHF; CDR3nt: TGTGCCTGGAGTGTACCTCAGGGGAAAAGCAATCAGCCCCAGCATTTT
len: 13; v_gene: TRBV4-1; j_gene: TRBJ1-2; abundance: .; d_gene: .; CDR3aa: CASSLQLNYGYTF; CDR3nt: TGCGCCAGCAGCCTTCAGCTTAACTATGGCTACACCTTC
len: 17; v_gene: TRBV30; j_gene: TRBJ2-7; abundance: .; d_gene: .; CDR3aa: CAWSSWRDARFSYEQYF; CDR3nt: TGTGCCTGGAGTAGTTGGCGGGACGCGAGGTTCTCCTACGAGCAGTACTTC
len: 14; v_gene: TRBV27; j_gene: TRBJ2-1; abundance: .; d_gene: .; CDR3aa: CASSSRSSYNEQFF; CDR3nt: TGTGCCAGCAGTTCTAGGAGCTCCTACAATGAGCAGTTCTTC
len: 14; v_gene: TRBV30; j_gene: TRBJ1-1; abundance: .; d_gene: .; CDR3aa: CAWSSGRVNTEAFF; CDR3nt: TGTGCCTGGAGTTCCGGGAGAGTGAACACTGAAGCTTTCTTT
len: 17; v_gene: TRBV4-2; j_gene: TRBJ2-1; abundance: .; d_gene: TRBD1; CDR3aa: CASSQDWRDRMGNEQFF; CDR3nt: TGTGCCAGCAGCCAAGATTGGCGGGACAGGATGGGGAATGAGCAGTTCTTC